The subject of this entry is one TCR beta chain. Its antigen has not been determined. There are no base qualities to consult, and no much larger clone falls within one base. The sample belongs to a study of T cell changes during pregnancy in multiple sclerosis (dated by TCRdb to the late 2010s). Background on the whole study: Changes in the T cell repertoire over the course of pregnancy were examined in this study in women with multiple sclerosis.

Taken from the germline V gene (reference sequence), the CDR1 and CDR2 loops are PRHDT and FYEKMQ. Compared with germline, V lacks 5 bases and J lacks 0 bases; bases without a gene match: 6. From the cysteine up to the phenylalanine, the CDR3 has a length of 16 residues. The only DNA kept is the CDR3, 48 bases in frame from the first base. The library relied on the immunoSEQ multiplex PCR assay. TCRdb stores this immuneACCESS table with in-frame sequences only. Part of the clones is absent; in the studies checked, under half of the shortfall reflects unresolved V genes, and no reason is known for the rest. The sample profile shows about 62,000 clones; approximately 92% of them were found once. Jointly, the top ten make up approximately 3% of the sample.

The sequence was obtained from a female donor in good health, enrolled as a control in a pregnancy study. The sequence is built from TRBV13 and TRBJ2-7; TRBD2 matches 11 bases in the middle. Sequenced here: peripheral blood, sampled in the second trimester of pregnancy. The encoded CDR3 is CASSLRTSGHSYEQYF. The bases read TGTGCCAGCAGCCTACGGACTAGCGGGCACTCCTACGAGCAGTACTTC. Reference TRBV13 and TRBJ2-7 proteins supply the regions before and after the CDR3; the full variable domain is: AAGVIQSPRHLIKEKRETATLKCYPIPRHDTVYWYQQGPGQDPQFLISFYEKMQSDKGSIPDRFSAQQFSDYHSELNMSSLELGDSALYFCASSLRTSGHSYEQYFGPGTRLTVT.